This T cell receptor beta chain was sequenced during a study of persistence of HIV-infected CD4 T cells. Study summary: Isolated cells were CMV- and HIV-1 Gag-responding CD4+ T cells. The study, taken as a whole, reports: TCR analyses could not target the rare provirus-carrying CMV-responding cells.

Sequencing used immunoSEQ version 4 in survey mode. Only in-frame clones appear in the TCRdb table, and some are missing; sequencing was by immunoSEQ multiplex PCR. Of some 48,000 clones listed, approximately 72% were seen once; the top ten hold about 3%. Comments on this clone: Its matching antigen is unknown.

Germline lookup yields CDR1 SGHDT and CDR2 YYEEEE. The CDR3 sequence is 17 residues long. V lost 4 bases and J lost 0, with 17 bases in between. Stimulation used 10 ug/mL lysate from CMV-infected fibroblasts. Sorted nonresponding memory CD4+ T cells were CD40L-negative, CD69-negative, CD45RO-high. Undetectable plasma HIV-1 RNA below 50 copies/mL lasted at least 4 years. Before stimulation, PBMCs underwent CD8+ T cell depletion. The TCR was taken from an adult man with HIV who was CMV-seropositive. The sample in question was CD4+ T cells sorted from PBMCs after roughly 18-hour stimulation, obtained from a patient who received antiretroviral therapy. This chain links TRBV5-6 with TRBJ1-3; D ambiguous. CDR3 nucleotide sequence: TGTGCCAGCAGCGTGGTAATCGGAAGAGACTCTGGAAACACCATATATTTT. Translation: CASSVVIGRDSGNTIYF.